This is a list of T cell receptor beta chains from one sample in a study of blood T cell repertoires in COVID-19. Some clones are missing from TCRdb's copy, which holds only in-frame ones; the method was immunoSEQ multiplex PCR. The repertoire holds over 120,000 clones, with approximately 87% as singletons. The sample comprised peripheral blood. All receptors come from a woman aged 45-60 years with active or convalescent COVID-19. CDR3s include the opening cysteine and the closing phenylalanine or tryptophan. Each record gives: CDR3 protein, CDR3 DNA, clone size, J gene, V gene, D gene. A D gene is named only where the DNA matches it firmly. Clone size, where shown, is once, few, many, or a class for clones that have expanded.

CASSVSGGANYGYTF,TGTGCCAGCAGCGTAAGCGGGGGGGCGAACTATGGCTACACCTTC,NA,TRBJ1-2,TRBV9,NA
CASSGRLGTDTQYF,TGTGCCAGCAGCGGCAGACTCGGCACAGATACGCAGTATTTT,few,TRBJ2-3,TRBV7-9,NA
CASTSEGGELFF,TGTGCCAGCACTTCGGAGGGCGGGGAGCTGTTTTTT,NA,TRBJ2-2,TRBV12-3/TRBV12-4,NA
CASSLNRASGNFVNEQFF,TGTGCCAGCAGTTTAAATAGGGCTAGCGGGAACTTTGTAAATGAGCAGTTCTTC,NA,TRBJ2-1,TRBV27,TRBD2
CASSPPRNTEAFF,TGTGCCAGCAGCCCCCCGAGGAACACTGAAGCTTTCTTT,NA,TRBJ1-1,TRBV3-1/TRBV3-2,NA
CASSQPRGEQFF,TGTGCCAGCAGCCAACCCCGGGGGGAGCAGTTCTTC,NA,TRBJ2-1,TRBV3-1/TRBV3-2,NA
CASSLKGPDTEAFF,TGTGCCAGCAGCTTAAAGGGGCCCGACACTGAAGCTTTCTTT,NA,TRBJ1-1,TRBV7-3,NA
CASRPGGANTGELFF,TGTGCCAGCAGACCTGGGGGGGCGAACACCGGGGAGCTGTTTTTT,NA,TRBJ2-2,TRBV7-2,TRBD2
CASSLEQGTEAFF,TGTGCCAGCAGTTTAGAACAGGGCACTGAAGCTTTCTTT,NA,TRBJ1-1,TRBV27,NA
CASSLTGTSGEQYF,TGTGCCAGCAGCTTGACCGGGACTAGCGGGGAGCAGTACTTC,NA,TRBJ2-7,TRBV5-4,TRBD2
CASAKDGQGFYEQYF,TGTGCCAGTGCAAAGGACGGACAGGGGTTCTACGAGCAGTACTTC,once,TRBJ2-7,TRBV19,TRBD1
CASRQAYGGYTF,TGTGCCAGCAGGCAAGCCTATGGTGGCTACACCTTC,NA,TRBJ1-2,TRBV27,NA
CASSLWAGDEQFF,TGCGCCAGCAGCTTGTGGGCAGGGGATGAGCAGTTCTTC,once,TRBJ2-1,TRBV5-1,NA
CARRQNDNSPLHF,TGTGCCAGGAGACAGAATGATAATTCACCCCTCCACTTT,NA,TRBJ1-6,TRBV18,NA
CASSPQNRGQETQYF,TGTGCCAGCTCACCCCAGAACAGGGGGCAGGAGACCCAGTACTTC,NA,TRBJ2-5,TRBV18,TRBD1
CASSQDFPPVNEQFF,TGCGCCAGCAGCCAAGATTTTCCCCCCGTGAATGAGCAGTTCTTC,NA,TRBJ2-1,TRBV4-3,NA
CASSFPTGANYGYTF,TGTGCCAGCAGCTTCCCGACGGGAGCTAACTATGGCTACACCTTC,NA,TRBJ1-2,TRBV2,NA
CATSRGQGAIYGYTF,TGTGCCACCAGCAGAGGACAGGGGGCTATCTATGGCTACACCTTC,NA,TRBJ1-2,TRBV15,TRBD1
CASSFSGRGFQPQHF,TGTGCCAGCAGCTTCTCTGGCCGGGGGTTCCAGCCCCAGCATTTT,NA,TRBJ1-5,TRBV7-8,NA
CSAGTSGSTDTQYF,TGCAGCGCTGGGACTAGCGGGAGCACAGATACGCAGTATTTT,NA,TRBJ2-3,TRBV29-1,TRBD2
CASSKGGQGVQTQYF,TGTGCCAGCAGTAAGGGAGGACAGGGTGTACAGACCCAGTACTTC,few,TRBJ2-5,TRBV27,TRBD1
CAWGTESNQPQHF,TGTGCCTGGGGGACAGAGAGCAATCAGCCCCAGCATTTT,NA,TRBJ1-5,TRBV30,TRBD1
CASSLAGLTEAFF,TGTGCCAGCAGCTTGGCAGGGCTCACTGAAGCTTTCTTT,NA,TRBJ1-1,TRBV3-1/TRBV3-2,NA
CASTAGGRTGELFF,TGTGCCAGCACGGCAGGGGGCCGGACCGGGGAGCTGTTTTTT,NA,TRBJ2-2,TRBV27,TRBD1
CASSPDRGARNIQYF,TGTGCCAGCAGCCCAGACAGGGGGGCGAGGAACATTCAGTACTTC,NA,TRBJ2-4,TRBV7-2,TRBD1
CASSLGQGSYNEQFF,TGTGCCAGCAGTTTGGGACAGGGATCCTACAATGAGCAGTTCTTC,NA,TRBJ2-1,TRBV27,TRBD1
CASSTFAAGVTNEQFF,TGTGCCAGCAGCACCTTTGCGGCGGGAGTGACAAATGAGCAGTTCTTC,NA,TRBJ2-1,TRBV11-1,TRBD2
CASSERRGSGANTGELFF,TGTGCCAGCAGTGAACGAAGGGGGAGCGGGGCGAACACCGGGGAGCTGTTTTTT,NA,TRBJ2-2,TRBV25-1,NA
CASSPAEDNEQFF,TGTGCCAGCAGCCCAGCCGAGGACAATGAGCAGTTCTTC,NA,TRBJ2-1,TRBV7-3,NA